The present T cell receptor (beta chain) was sequenced within a study of sequential checkpoint blockade in melanoma. Treatment in this sample: randomized to nivolumab then ipilimumab (arm A) or the reverse (arm B). Live CD3+CD8+ CD19− CD56− cells were sorted from PBMCs. The table came from immunoSEQ multiplex PCR; TCRdb's copy has only in-frame clones and leaves some out. The data contain approximately 17,000 clones, 90% to 95% of them seen just once; the ten biggest clones take up about 22%. The CDR3 covers 14 residues. The germline V and J ends were trimmed by 0 bases and 2 bases, with 7 bases remaining between them. Germline lookup yields CDR1 PRHDT and CDR2 FYEKMQ (reference sequence).

This receptor was taken from a human donor with melanoma. Sequenced here: CD8+ T cells sorted from blood (inferred from file names), sampled from a patient given nivolumab and ipilimumab in sequence. V gene TRBV13 combines with J gene TRBJ1-2, with D uncertain. The CDR3 spells CASSLGQQNYGYTF. Here the CDR3 DNA reads TGTGCCAGCAGCTTAGGCCAACAGAACTATGGCTACACCTTC.